This passage covers 31 T cell receptor beta chains from one sample sequenced in a study of T-cell reconstitution after alpha-beta-depleted transplantation in children. Preparation of the TCRbeta library involved a method that used unique molecular identifiers. MiXCR, applied by TCRdb to the PCR reads, yields one record per CDR3 protein. The table has approximately 510,000 distinct CDR3 sequences, about a sixth seen once; the top ten hold 3.3%. The sample was PBMCs from the stem cell graft donor, taken from the stem cell graft. The receptor source for this set is a human donor who donated a stem cell graft to a child with acute lymphoblastic leukemia.

The chain combines TRBV9 with TRBJ2-4, with TRBD2 identical over 7 bases. Germline V gene lookup returns CDR1 SGDLS and CDR2 YYNGEE. Trimming cost V 0 bases and J 4 bases; bases outside gene matches: 7. This CDR3 has 16 residues. In nucleotides, the CDR3 is TGTGCCAGCAGCGTAGCTTCGGAGGGACTAAAAAACATTCAGTACTTC. Its translation: CASSVASEGLKNIQYF.

This clonotype has a handful of counts. The rearrangement joins TRBV6-1 to TRBJ2-6; unclear D gene. This CDR3 is 16 amino acids long. V was pared by 4 bases and J by 0 bases, with 10 bases between. The V gene's germline CDR1 is MNHNS and CDR2 SASEGT. DNA for the CDR3: TGTGCCAGCAGTGCTCAGACCAACTCTGGGGCCAACGTCCTGACTTTC. It codes for CASSAQTNSGANVLTF.

V is TRBV19 and J is TRBJ2-5; no clear D. Trimming stripped 3 bases from V and 4 bases from J, with 12 bases between. The CDR3 has 14 amino acids. Germline loops: CDR1 LNHDA, CDR2 SQIVND (reference sequence). CDR3 DNA sequence: TGTGCCAGTAGTATCGTAATTCCAGCAGAGACCCAGTACTTC. It specifies CASSIVIPAETQYF.

J is TRBJ2-1 and V is TRBV25-1, with D perhaps TRBD1 or TRBD2 (5 bases each). CDR1 and CDR2 from the germline V gene are MGHDK and SYGVNS. This CDR3 has 16 amino acids. V gave up 0 bases and J gave up 8 bases, with 17 bases separating them. CDR3 DNA: TGTGCCAGCAGTGAATATCAGGGAGTGGTGAGGGATGAGCAGTTCTTC. Amino acids: CASSEYQGVVRDEQFF.

This chain uses TRBV4-1 with TRBJ2-1; TRBD2 aligns across 10 bases. V was pared by 1 base and J by 7 bases, with 7 bases of the junction left unmatched. The CDR3 totals 16 residues. Germline V lookup: CDR1 MGHRA, CDR2 YSYEKL. CDR3 bases: TGCGCCAGCAGCCAAGTACCTAGCGGGAGTAGTAATGAGCAGTTCTTC. This encodes CASSQVPSGSSNEQFF.

V is TRBV20-1 and J is TRBJ2-1, with 9 bases matching TRBD2. Trimming removed 1 base from V and 6 bases from J; junction bases left unmatched: 7. The CDR3 extends over 15 amino acids. Looked up from germline, CDR1 is DFQATT and CDR2 is SNEGSKA (reference sequence). CDR3 sequence (DNA): TGCAGTGCTAGAGTGGGTGGACTAGCGAGCAATGAGCAGTTCTTC. It codes for CSARVGGLASNEQFF.

This clonotype was observed a handful of times. V is TRBV4-1 and J is TRBJ2-2; TRBD2 might be the D (6 bases). Trimming removed 1 base at V and 1 base at J, with 28 bases between. CDR1 is MGHRA, CDR2 YSYEKL, per germline. There are 22 residues in the CDR3. CDR3 amino acids: CASSQGPPPGELRRWNTGELFF. The CDR3, as DNA: TGCGCCAGCAGCCAAGGCCCCCCCCCGGGGGAGCTACGACGGTGGAACACCGGGGAGCTGTTTTTT.

This clonotype was detected a few times. The chain carries TRBV9 and TRBJ2-3, with D tentatively TRBD2 (5 bases). CDR1 is SGDLS and CDR2 is YYNGEE in the germline V gene. CDR3 length: 13 amino acids. With 7 bases removed from V and 6 bases from J, the gap between germline ends came to 15 bases. Here the CDR3 reads CASGHGGADTQYF. For the CDR3, the DNA is TGTGCCAGCGGCCACGGAGGCGCGGATACGCAGTATTTT.

The table lists this clonotype with a few counts. The rearrangement links TRBV27 to TRBJ1-2; TRBD1 agrees at 8 bases. CDR3 size: 15 residues. Germline CDR1 reads MNHEY; CDR2 reads SMNVEV (reference sequence). V lost 4 bases and J lost 5; bases outside the gene matches: 9. CDR3 loop: CASSSRQGPGYGYTF. The CDR3 DNA reads TGTGCCAGCAGTTCCCGACAGGGGCCCGGTTATGGCTACACCTTC.

The sample holds many counts of this clonotype. The chain carries TRBV7-9 and TRBJ2-1; the D gene is possibly TRBD1 (6 bases). The germline V gene encodes CDR1 SEHNR and CDR2 FQNEAQ (reference sequence). Between the trimmed V and J ends, which lost 5 bases and 5 bases, there was a span of 13 bases. The CDR3 has 14 residues. The CDR3 sequence: CASSTQGIHNEQFF. Written as DNA, the CDR3 is TGTGCCAGCAGCACACAGGGTATCCACAATGAGCAGTTCTTC.

The chain couples TRBV3-1 to TRBJ2-7; D may be TRBD1 or TRBD2 (5 bases each). Trimming took off 3 bases at V and 2 bases at J, with 14 bases between the two ends. Germline values: CDR1 LGHDT, CDR2 YNNKEL (reference sequence). The CDR3 is made up of 15 amino acids. Here the CDR3 reads CASSHLRDRPYEQYF. The CDR3 coding sequence is TGTGCCAGCAGCCACCTCCGGGACCGACCCTACGAGCAGTACTTC.

The V gene is TRBV6-1, the J gene TRBJ1-5; a possible D gene is TRBD1 (6 bases). The CDR3 is 15 residues long. Trimming left V 6 bases short and J 1 base short, with 13 bases between. Germline values: CDR1 MNHNS, CDR2 SASEGT. CDR3 protein: CASSDGQGSNQPQHF. The DNA of the CDR3 is TGTGCCAGCAGCGACGGGCAGGGGAGCAATCAGCCCCAGCATTTT.

This clonotype was counted only a few times. CDR3 protein: CASSSGDSYGYTF. CDR3 DNA sequence: TGTGCCAGTAGTTCAGGGGATTCCTATGGCTACACCTTC. The chain employs TRBV19 and TRBJ1-2; TRBD1 is a possible D gene (6 bases). V was trimmed by 5 bases and J by 4 bases, leaving 11 bases between them. Germline CDR1 reads LNHDA; CDR2 reads SQIVND (reference sequence). The CDR3 runs to 13 residues.

The chain recombines TRBV6-1 with TRBJ1-1; D call uncertain. The CDR3 is made up of 14 amino acids. V dropped 4 bases and J dropped 4 bases, with 13 bases sitting between them. Germline CDR1 reads MNHNS; CDR2 reads SASEGT. The CDR3 is CASSGPESGTEAFF. In DNA form, the CDR3 reads TGTGCCAGCAGTGGCCCCGAATCGGGCACTGAAGCTTTCTTT.

V usage is TRBV4-1 and J usage is TRBJ2-3, with D uncertain. This CDR3 region has 13 residues. Germline V CDR1 and CDR2: MGHRA, YSYEKL. Trimming removed 4 bases at V and 7 bases at J, with 12 bases between. In nucleotides, the CDR3 is TGCGCCAGCAGCCTCACGGATCTTAATACGCAGTATTTT. As protein: CASSLTDLNTQYF.

The rearrangement joins TRBV9 to TRBJ2-7, with unresolved D. The CDR3 length is 13 residues. Per the germline V gene, CDR1 is SGDLS and CDR2 is YYNGEE. V lost 0 bases, J lost 6 bases, and 10 bases lay in between. The CDR3, as DNA: TGTGCCAGCAGCGTAGCTGATGGGGTCGAGCAGTACTTC. Translation gives CASSVADGVEQYF.

V is TRBV7-3 and J is TRBJ2-1; D tentatively fits TRBD1 or TRBD2 (5 bases each). This CDR3 comprises 15 residues. With 5 bases removed from V and 0 bases from J, the gap between germline ends came to 11 bases. CDR1 is SGHTA and CDR2 is FQGTGA in the germline V gene. Here the CDR3 DNA reads TGTGCCAGCAGCCCTGAGGGGAGCTCCTACAATGAGCAGTTCTTC. Protein product: CASSPEGSSYNEQFF.

Only a few counts were recorded for this clonotype. V gene TRBV12-3 or TRBV12-4 combines with J gene TRBJ2-7; 8 nucleotides match TRBD2. Trimming removed 3 bases from V and 1 base from J; junction bases left unmatched: 5. The CDR3 covers 15 residues. The CDR3 loop is CASSLSGSPSYEQYF. In nucleotides, the CDR3 is TGTGCCAGCAGTTTGAGCGGGAGCCCTTCCTACGAGCAGTACTTC.

This clonotype was seen only a few times. The J gene is TRBJ2-3, the V gene TRBV7-6; perhaps TRBD2 as D (6 bases). V was trimmed by 5 bases and J by 0 bases, leaving 15 bases between them. This CDR3 comprises 16 residues. Looked up from germline, CDR1 is SGHVS and CDR2 is FNYEAQ. The CDR3 loop reads CASSLQAGSSTDTQYF. CDR3 coding DNA: TGTGCCAGCAGCCTGCAAGCGGGTTCTAGCACAGATACGCAGTATTTT.

A few counts support this clonotype. The J gene is TRBJ2-1, the V gene TRBV7-2, with a tentative D call TRBD1 (6 bases). V dropped 3 bases and J dropped 0 bases, with 15 bases sitting between them. The CDR3 is 17 amino acids. Germline V gives CDR1 SGHTA, CDR2 FQGNSA. CDR3 in DNA: TGTGCCAGCAGCTTTAAAGAGGGACACTACTCCTACAATGAGCAGTTCTTC. Translation: CASSFKEGHYSYNEQFF.

This clonotype was counted ten times or more. The V call is TRBV3-1, the J call TRBJ2-2, with D possibly being TRBD1 (5 bases). The CDR3 is made up of 15 amino acids. From germline, CDR1 is LGHDT and CDR2 YNNKEL (reference sequence). Deletions cut 1 base from V and 7 bases from J, with 13 bases between. Written as DNA, the CDR3 is TGTGCCAGCAGCCAAGGTTCAGGGCGGCTCGGGGAGCTGTTTTTT. It is translated as CASSQGSGRLGELFF. The full variable domain, in which reference TRBV3-1 and TRBJ2-2 provide the parts outside the CDR3, is DTAVSQTPKYLVTQMGNDKSIKCEQNLGHDTMYWYKQDSKKFLKIMFSYNNKELIINETVPNRFSPKSPDKAHLNLHINSLELGDSAVYFCASSQGSGRLGELFFGEGSRLTVL.

The chain carries TRBV2 and TRBJ2-6; D is ambiguous. The germline V gene has CDR1 SNHLY and CDR2 FYNNEI. V was clipped by 9 bases and J by 0 bases, with 9 bases between them. There are 14 residues in the CDR3. CDR3 DNA sequence: TGTGCCAGAAAGCCGGACTCTGGGGCCAACGTCCTGACTTTC. Translated, it gives CARKPDSGANVLTF.

This clonotype has only a few counts. V gene TRBV9 combines with J gene TRBJ1-1, with D unresolved. V lost 0 bases and J lost 3, with 6 bases in between. The germline V gene encodes CDR1 SGDLS and CDR2 YYNGEE. This CDR3 is 13 amino acids long. The CDR3 reads CASSVAWDTEAFF. CDR3 bases: TGTGCCAGCAGCGTAGCCTGGGACACTGAAGCTTTCTTT.

This rearrangement joins TRBV18 to TRBJ2-7; 8 bases align to TRBD1. The CDR3 spans 16 residues. With V trimmed by 6 bases and J by 4 bases, 14 bases remained unmatched. CDR1 and CDR2 (germline): KGHSH, LQKENI. As DNA, the CDR3 is TGTGCCAGCTCGCCGGACAGGGACCAACCCCCTTACGAGCAGTACTTC. Translated: CASSPDRDQPPYEQYF. Full variable domain (rest looked up from reference TRBV18 and TRBJ2-7): NAGVMQNPRHLVRRRGQEARLRCSPMKGHSHVYWYRQLPEEGLKFMVYLQKENIIDESGMPKERFSAEFPKEGPSILRIQQVVRGDSAAYFCASSPDRDQPPYEQYFGPGTRLTVT.

In this sample, this clonotype turned up many times. V is TRBV4-2 and J is TRBJ2-1; D is uncertain. Germline lookup yields CDR1 LGHNA and CDR2 YNFKEQ. V was shortened by 0 bases and J by 2 bases, with 8 bases between the two germline ends. The CDR3 length is 15 residues. This chain's CDR3 is CASSQERRAYNEQFF. CDR3 coding DNA: TGTGCCAGCAGCCAAGAGCGCCGGGCCTACAATGAGCAGTTCTTC.

This clonotype occurred a few times. The chain has TRBV27 and TRBJ1-5, with D possibly being TRBD1 (5 bases). This CDR3 is built from 17 residues. V lost 1 base, J lost 2 bases, and 15 bases lay in between. Germline CDR1 reads MNHEY; CDR2 reads SMNVEV (reference sequence). The CDR3 DNA is TGTGCCAGCAGTTTATACCCTTCGACAGCGGGCAATCAGCCCCAGCATTTT. It specifies CASSLYPSTAGNQPQHF.

This clonotype was seen more than once but under ten times. This rearrangement joins TRBV5-1 to TRBJ2-1; TRBD2 is a possible D gene (5 bases). V lost 2 bases to trimming and J lost 8 bases, with 11 bases between them. Looked up from germline, CDR1 is SGHRS and CDR2 is YFSETQ. This CDR3 is built from 13 residues. The CDR3 sequence is CASSFAAADEQFF. In DNA, the CDR3 is TGCGCCAGCAGCTTCGCAGCGGCCGATGAGCAGTTCTTC.

DNA of the CDR3: TGCGCCAGCAGTTACAGGGTAGACACTGAAGCTTTCTTT. Protein product: CASSYRVDTEAFF. This chain joins TRBV10-2 and TRBJ1-1; D is possibly TRBD1 (6 bases). The CDR3 covers 13 residues. Germline V lookup: CDR1 WSHSY, CDR2 SAAADI. Between the trimmed V and J ends, which lost 5 bases and 3 bases, there was a span of 10 bases.

This chain joins TRBV11-2 and TRBJ2-3; perhaps TRBD1 as D (5 bases). Germline V gene data show CDR1 as SGHAT and CDR2 as FQNNGV. There are 17 residues in the CDR3. V gave up 1 base and J gave up 2 bases, with 16 bases separating them. This CDR3 is CASSLGGITSSTDTQYF. The CDR3 DNA reads TGTGCCAGCAGCTTAGGGGGCATTACATCTTCCACAGATACGCAGTATTTT.

This clonotype was detected only a few times. The V and J genes are TRBV12-3 or TRBV12-4 and TRBJ1-3; D remains unclear. Trimming took off 10 bases at V and 2 bases at J, with 15 bases between the two ends. CDR3 length equals 14 residues. CDR3 nucleotides: TGTGCCACCCATCTACTCCAGACTGGAAACACCATATATTTT. Translated: CATHLLQTGNTIYF.

This clonotype was seen more than once but under ten times. V is TRBV20-1 and J is TRBJ1-4; maybe TRBD1 (5 bases). V gave up 0 bases and J gave up 5 bases, with 7 bases separating them. Germline-derived CDR1 and CDR2 are DFQATT and SNEGSKA (reference sequence). This CDR3 region has 13 residues. CDR3 in DNA: TGCAGTGCTAGAGATCGGGGGAATGAAAAACTGTTTTTT. It translates to CSARDRGNEKLFF.